This section outlines one TCR beta chain sequence together with its context. The record originates from a study of blood T cell repertoires in COVID-19. Repertoires were generated with immunoSEQ multiplex PCR, while TCRdb's copy carries only in-frame clones and drops some. The sample carries 350,000 to 400,000 clones, roughly 90% recorded once. The sequence came from a woman aged 25 to 39 with acute COVID-19. The specimen sequenced was PBMCs or T cells enriched from blood (not recorded which).

This CDR3 reads CASKEGGHYEQYF. In nucleotides, the CDR3 is TGTGCCAGCAAGGAGGGAGGGCACTACGAGCAGTACTTC. V usage is TRBV2 and J usage is TRBJ2-7, with 7 bases lining up with TRBD2. Looked up from germline, CDR1 is SNHLY and CDR2 is FYNNEI. V gave up 7 bases and J gave up 3 bases; unmatched junction bases: 6. The CDR3 extends over 13 amino acids.